The rows below give T cell receptor beta chains drawn from one sample of a study of molecular identifiers for immune sequencing clone quantification. TCRdb passed the PCR reads through MiXCR, listing each CDR3 protein once. Among nearly 55,000 distinct CDR3 sequences, around 34% were seen once, and the ten largest hold less than 5%. Specimen: naive CD8+ T cells from blood, with Jurkat cell RNA spiked in. These receptor sequences come from a human donor in good health. Some libraries in this study had Jurkat cell RNA spiked in. Both conserved end residues are part of each CDR3. Fields, in order: clone size, V gene, J gene, D gene, CDR3 DNA, CDR3 protein. D genes are given only for firm matches. Some rows mark clone size as missing; the rest say once, few, many or name a class of expanded clone.

NA	TRBV28	TRBJ1-5	TRBD1	TGTGCCAGCAGTCCTACAGGGGTGGAGGGCAATCAGCCCCAGCATTTT	CASSPTGVEGNQPQHF
NA	TRBV20-1	TRBJ2-1	TRBD2	TGCAGTGCTGTCCACACCCCCGGGACTAGCAAGAATCGACAGGACAATGAGCAGTTCTTC	CSAVHTPGTSKNRQDNEQFF
many	TRBV9	TRBJ2-5	NA	TGTGCCAGCAGCGTAAACGGACACACCCAAGAGACCCAGTACTTC	CASSVNGHTQETQYF
NA	TRBV12-3/TRBV12-4	TRBJ2-2	NA	TGTGCCCGCAGCCCCAAGGGCAGCTACACCGGGGAGCTGTTTTTT	CARSPKGSYTGELFF
many	TRBV5-6	TRBJ1-1	NA	TGTGCCAGCATCCAAGGAGGAGACACTGAAGCTTTCTTT	CASIQGGDTEAFF
few	TRBV6-5	TRBJ1-6	NA	TGTGCCAGCCAGAGCTCCTATAATTCACCCCTCCACTTT	CASQSSYNSPLHF
many	TRBV28	TRBJ1-5	NA	TGTGCCAGCAGCCCCCGGAGTAATCAGCCCCAGCATTTT	CASSPRSNQPQHF
NA	TRBV4-2	TRBJ2-7	NA	TGTGCCAGCGGCCAAGTTACGAGCCACGCGCAGTACTTC	CASGQVTSHAQYF
few	TRBV15	TRBJ2-3	NA	TGTGCCACCAGCAGTAGTAGCGGCCCTAGCACAGATACGCAGTATTTT	CATSSSSGPSTDTQYF
few	TRBV9	TRBJ2-2	NA	TGTGCCAGCAGCGGAACCCCCGCCGGGGAGCTGTTTTTT	CASSGTPAGELFF
NA	TRBV6-4	TRBJ2-3	TRBD2	TGTGCCAGCAGTGAAAATCTAGCGGAGAGCACAGATACGCAGTATTTT	CASSENLAESTDTQYF
many	TRBV28	TRBJ2-1	NA	TGTGCCACTCAAGTCGGGGGATTCTACAATGAGCAGTTCTTC	CATQVGGFYNEQFF
few	TRBV9	TRBJ2-4	TRBD1	TGTGCCAGCAGCGCAGGGACAGGGGGGTACATTCAGTACTTC	CASSAGTGGYIQYF
NA	TRBV28	TRBJ2-3	TRBD2	TGTGCCAGCGCGGGAGTAGGCACAGATACGCAGTATTTT	CASAGVGTDTQYF
once	TRBV10-3	TRBJ1-5	TRBD1	TGTGCCATCAGTGCATGGACAGGAAGGGATCAGCCCCAGCATTTT	CAISAWTGRDQPQHF
many	TRBV7-9	TRBJ1-1	NA	TGTGCCAGCAGCTCCCGGCTAGGAGGGACTGAGGCTTTCTTT	CASSSRLGGTEAFF
many	TRBV28	TRBJ1-5	NA	TGTGCCAGCAGCCCGGGACTGCTAAGTCAGCCCCAGCATTTT	CASSPGLLSQPQHF
NA	TRBV9	TRBJ1-1	NA	TGTGCCAGCAGCGTCACCCAAGGCCCGAGCACTGAAGCTTTCTTT	CASSVTQGPSTEAFF
NA	TRBV28	TRBJ2-4	NA	TGTGCCAGCAGTTTCAACCCGCTCAGATTAGCCAAAAACATTCAGTACTTC	CASSFNPLRLAKNIQYF
NA	TRBV27	TRBJ2-1	NA	TGTGCCAGCAGCCATACAGCACCCCCGCAGTTCTTC	CASSHTAPPQFF
many	TRBV28	TRBJ2-7	NA	TGTGCCAGCAGTTTAACCGGGTCCTACGAGCAGTACTTC	CASSLTGSYEQYF